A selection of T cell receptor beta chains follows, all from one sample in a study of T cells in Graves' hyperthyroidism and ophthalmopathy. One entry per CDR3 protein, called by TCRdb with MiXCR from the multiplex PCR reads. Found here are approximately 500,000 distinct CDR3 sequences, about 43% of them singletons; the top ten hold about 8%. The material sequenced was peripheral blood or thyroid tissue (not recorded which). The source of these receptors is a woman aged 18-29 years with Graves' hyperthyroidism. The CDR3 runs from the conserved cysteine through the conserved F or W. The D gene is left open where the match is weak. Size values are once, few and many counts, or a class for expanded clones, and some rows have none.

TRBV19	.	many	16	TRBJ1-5	CASSPGRDNSNQPQHF	TGTGCCAGTAGCCCCGGGCGGGATAATAGCAATCAGCCCCAGCATTTT
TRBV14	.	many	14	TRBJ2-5	CASSQDIRQETQYF	TGTGCCAGCAGCCAAGATATCCGCCAAGAGACCCAGTACTTC
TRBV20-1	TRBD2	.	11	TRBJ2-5	CRVTQAGAQYF	TGCAGGGTAACTCAAGCGGGGGCCCAGTACTTC
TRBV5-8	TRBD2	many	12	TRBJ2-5	CASSLDSGGKFF	TGTGCCAGCAGCTTGGATTCGGGAGGGAAGTTCTTC
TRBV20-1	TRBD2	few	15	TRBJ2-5	CSARDLAGFQETQYF	TGCAGTGCTAGAGATCTAGCGGGATTTCAAGAGACCCAGTACTTC
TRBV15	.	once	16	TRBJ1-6	CATSRGQSSYNSPLHF	TGTGCCACCAGCAGAGGACAGAGCTCCTATAATTCACCCCTCCACTTT
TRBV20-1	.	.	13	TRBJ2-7	CSASYGLTGELYF	TGCAGTGCTAGCTATGGGCTGACCGGGGAGCTGTACTTC
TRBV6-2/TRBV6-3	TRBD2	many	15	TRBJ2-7	CASSYSLAGVNEQYF	TGTGCCAGCAGTTACAGCCTAGCGGGAGTGAACGAGCAGTACTTC
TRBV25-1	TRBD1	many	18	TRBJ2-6	CASSGLGRGHSRANVLTF	TGTGCCAGCAGTGGTTTGGGCAGGGGGCACTCAAGGGCCAACGTCCTGACTTTC
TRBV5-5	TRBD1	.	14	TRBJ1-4	CASSLAGTDEKLFF	TGTGCCAGCAGCCTTGCCGGGACAGATGAAAAACTGTTTTTT
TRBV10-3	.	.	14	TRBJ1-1	CAIRGTSGDTEAFF	TGTGCCATCAGGGGGACTAGCGGGGACACTGAAGCTTTCTTT
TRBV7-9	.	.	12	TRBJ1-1	CASGKGGTEAFF	TGTGCCAGCGGCAAGGGAGGGACGGAAGCTTTCTTT
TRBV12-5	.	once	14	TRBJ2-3	CASGLVRVADTQYF	TGTGCTAGTGGTTTGGTACGGGTTGCCGATACGCAGTATTTT
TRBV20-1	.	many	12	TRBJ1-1	CSAHDGNTEAFF	TGCAGTGCCCACGACGGGAACACTGAAGCTTTCTTT
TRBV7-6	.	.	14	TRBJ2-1	CASSPIAASHEQFF	TGTGCCAGCAGCCCGATCGCGGCGTCCCATGAGCAGTTCTTC
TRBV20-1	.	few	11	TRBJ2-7	CSARDRDEQYF	TGCAGTGCTAGAGATCGGGACGAGCAGTACTTC
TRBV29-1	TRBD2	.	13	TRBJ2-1	CSSGTSGRNEQFF	TGCAGCTCCGGGACTAGCGGTCGAAATGAGCAGTTCTTC
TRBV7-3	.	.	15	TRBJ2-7	CASSLTLIYFYEQYF	TGTGCCAGCAGCTTAACGTTAATTTACTTTTACGAGCAGTACTTC
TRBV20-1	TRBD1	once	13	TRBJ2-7	CSARGTGRYEQYF	TGCAGTGCTAGAGGGACAGGGAGGTACGAGCAGTACTTC
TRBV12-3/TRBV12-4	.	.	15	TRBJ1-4	CASRTPDVANEKLFF	TGTGCCAGCAGGACCCCGGACGTCGCTAATGAAAAACTGTTTTTT
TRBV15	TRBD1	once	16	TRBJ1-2	CATSRDGTAGEYGYTF	TGTGCCACCAGCAGAGACGGGACAGCAGGGGAATATGGCTACACCTTC
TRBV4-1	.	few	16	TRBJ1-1	CASSQESPGQHTEAFF	TGCGCCAGCAGCCAAGAGAGCCCTGGACAGCACACTGAAGCTTTCTTT
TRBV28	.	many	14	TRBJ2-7	CASSLFSRIYEQYF	TGTGCCAGCAGTTTATTTTCCAGGATCTACGAGCAGTACTTC
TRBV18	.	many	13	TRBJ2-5	CASSPSLQETQYF	TGTGCCAGCTCACCAAGCCTCCAAGAGACCCAGTACTTC
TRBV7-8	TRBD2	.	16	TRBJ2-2	CARSSGTSGSPGELFF	TGTGCCAGGTCCTCCGGGACTAGCGGGAGCCCCGGGGAGCTGTTTTTT
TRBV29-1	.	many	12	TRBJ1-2	CSAMGGDYGYTF	TGCAGCGCCATGGGGGGTGACTATGGCTACACCTTC
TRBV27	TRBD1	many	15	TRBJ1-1	CASSTKTGVRTEAFF	TGTGCCAGCAGTACTAAGACAGGGGTGAGGACTGAAGCTTTCTTT